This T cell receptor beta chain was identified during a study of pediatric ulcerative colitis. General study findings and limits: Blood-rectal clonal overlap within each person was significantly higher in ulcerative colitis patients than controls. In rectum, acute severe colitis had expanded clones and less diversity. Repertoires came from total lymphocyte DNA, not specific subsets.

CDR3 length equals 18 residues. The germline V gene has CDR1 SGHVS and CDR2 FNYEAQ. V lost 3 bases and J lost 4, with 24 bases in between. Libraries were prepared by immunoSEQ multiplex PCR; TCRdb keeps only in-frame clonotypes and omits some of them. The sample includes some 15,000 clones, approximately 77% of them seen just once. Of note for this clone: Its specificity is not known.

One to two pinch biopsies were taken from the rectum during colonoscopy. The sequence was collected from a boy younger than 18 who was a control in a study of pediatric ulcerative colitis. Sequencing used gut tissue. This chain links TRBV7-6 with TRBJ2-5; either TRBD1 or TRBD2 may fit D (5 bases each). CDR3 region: CASSFLLRDPVRRETQYF. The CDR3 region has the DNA TGTGCCAGCAGCTTTCTACTCCGGGACCCAGTGAGGCGAGAGACCCAGTACTTC.